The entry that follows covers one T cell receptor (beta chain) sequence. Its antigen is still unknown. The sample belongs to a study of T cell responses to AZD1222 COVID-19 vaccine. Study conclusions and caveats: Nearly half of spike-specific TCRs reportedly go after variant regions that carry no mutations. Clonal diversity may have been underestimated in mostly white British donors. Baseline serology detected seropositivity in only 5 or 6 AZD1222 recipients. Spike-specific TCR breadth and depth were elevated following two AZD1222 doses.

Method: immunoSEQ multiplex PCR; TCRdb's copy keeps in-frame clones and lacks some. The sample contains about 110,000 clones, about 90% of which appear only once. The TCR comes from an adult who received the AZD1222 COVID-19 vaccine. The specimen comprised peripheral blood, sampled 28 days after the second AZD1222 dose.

Here the CDR3 reads CATSAASGASNQPQHF. The CDR3 DNA reads TGTGCCACCAGTGCCGCGTCGGGGGCGAGCAATCAGCCCCAGCATTTT. The chain has TRBV24-1 and TRBJ1-5; TRBD1 might be the D (6 bases). V was clipped by 5 bases and J by 1 base, with 14 bases between them. This CDR3 contains 16 residues. Germline-derived CDR1 and CDR2 are KGHDR and SFDVKD.